This TCR beta chain derives from a study of blood T cell repertoires in COVID-19. About the study: COVID-19 samples, acute and convalescent, were from the United States, Italy and Spain. T cells, B-cell-depleted T cells, or PBMCs provided the cDNA or gDNA that served as material.

Original processing methods: From reference gene primer amplification, estimates of nucleated cell counts were derived. TCRdb's table, derived via immunoSEQ multiplex PCR, lists solely in-frame clones and lacks some. The V and J calls and clone size are taken from that table; D and trimming were inferred from the DNA. This table holds 250,000 or so clones, approximately 86% found once. Losses at the gene ends were 8 bases for V and 1 base for J; bases not matched to a gene: 12. The length of the CDR3 is 16 residues. Germline-derived CDR1 and CDR2 are SNHLY and FYNNEI. The receptor was isolated from a human donor in a cohort sampled during active COVID-19. Sequenced sample: peripheral blood. The chain uses TRBV2 and TRBJ2-7; 9 nucleotides agree with TRBD2. CDR3: CASQTDPGLASYEQYF. For the CDR3, the DNA is TGTGCCAGCCAGACAGATCCGGGACTAGCTTCCTACGAGCAGTACTTC. The full variable domain, its missing parts supplied by reference TRBV2 and TRBJ2-7, is EPEVTQTPSHQVTQMGQEVILRCVPISNHLYFYWYRQILGQKVEFLVSFYNNEISEKSEIFDDQFSVERPDGSNFTLKIRSTKLEDSAMYFCASQTDPGLASYEQYFGPGTRLTVT.